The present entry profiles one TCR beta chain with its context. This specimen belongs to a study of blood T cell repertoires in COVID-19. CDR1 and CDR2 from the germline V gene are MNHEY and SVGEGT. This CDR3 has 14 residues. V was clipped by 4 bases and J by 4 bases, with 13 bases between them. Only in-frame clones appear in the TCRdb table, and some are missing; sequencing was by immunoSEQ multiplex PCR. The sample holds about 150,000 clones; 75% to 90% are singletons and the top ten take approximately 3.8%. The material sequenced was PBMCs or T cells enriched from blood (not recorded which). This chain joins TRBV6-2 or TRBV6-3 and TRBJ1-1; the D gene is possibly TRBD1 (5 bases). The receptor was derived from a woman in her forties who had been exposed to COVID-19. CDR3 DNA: TGTGCCAGCAGTTCCCGGGGGGGGAGCACTGAAGCTTTCTTT. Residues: CASSSRGGSTEAFF.